The clone carrying this T cell receptor (beta chain) was observed once. The PCR employed 60 Vbeta primers together with 13 Jbeta primers. The method was immunoSEQ multiplex PCR; TCRdb's version includes in-frame clones alone and lacks a portion of them. Here the sample spans under 150,000 clones, around 78% being singletons. The data originate from a study of cytomegalovirus exposure and HLA in healthy donors. Overall study: An analysis done earlier identified around 100 million unique TCR beta sequences from 190 million or so T cells.

The CDR3 runs to 14 residues. CDR1 is SGHVS and CDR2 is FQNEAQ in the germline V gene. J lost 3 bases, V lost 3 bases, and 2 bases had no gene match. The sample was PBMCs. The clonotype comes from a middle-aged woman in good health and CMV-seropositive. The rearrangement uses TRBV7-8 and TRBJ1-5; 7 positions agree with TRBD1. CDR3 DNA sequence: TGTGCCAGCAGCTTCACAGGGGTCAATCAGCCCCAGCATTTT. Translating gives CASSFTGVNQPQHF.